The present TCR beta chain was sequenced within a study of glioma-infiltrating T cells. Background on the study: Around 1 million peripheral T cells were targeted at about 4.5- to 11-fold coverage.

Ten or more counts support this clonotype. TCR alpha and beta CDR3 regions were amplified from RNA using iRepertoire nested multiplex PCR. Each CDR3 protein is one row after TCRdb ran MiXCR on the multiplex PCR reads. The table has fewer than 500,000 distinct CDR3 sequences, roughly two fifths seen once. V lost 0 bases, J lost 7 bases, and 4 bases lay in between. This CDR3 has 12 amino acids. Germline V gives CDR1 LGHNA, CDR2 YSLEER. This receptor was taken from a human donor with low-grade glioma or glioblastoma, undergoing nonglioma brain surgery, or in good health (not recorded which). The sequenced sample was glioma tissue, nonneoplastic brain tissue, or PBMCs (not recorded which). This chain uses TRBV4-3 with TRBJ2-1; D call uncertain. The CDR3 reads CASSQERNEQFF. Here the CDR3 DNA reads TGCGCCAGCAGCCAAGAGAGAAATGAGCAGTTCTTC.